This TCR beta chain originates from a study of shared clonotypes between healthy human individuals. Overall study: There were three CD4 naive, three CD4 memory, two CD8 naive and one CD8 memory plates per donor.

From germline, CDR1 is MDHEN and CDR2 SYDVKM. Germline trimming cut 7 bases from V and 2 bases from J; bases unmatched to any gene: 4. The length of the CDR3 is 15 residues. An even split of each subset's genomic DNA across several immunoSEQ plates was performed. Sequencing was performed with immunoSEQ multiplex PCR; in TCRdb, only in-frame clones are kept and a portion is missing. Here the sample spans approximately 2,200,000 clones, 93% being singletons. For this clone: Its antigen is not known.

Naive CD8 cells lacked CD45RO and underwent positive selection for CCR7, leaving out terminally differentiated effector memory CD45RA+ cells. Study findings and constraints: In general, naive subsets displayed greater estimated richness than memory subsets did. Sampling involved blood alone; tissue repertoires likely differ.

The specimen was naive CD8+ T cells from PBMCs. This clonotype was obtained from a man between 18 and 29 years old in good health. Some clones in this sample may be carry-over from other donors' samples. This chain links TRBV28 with TRBJ2-1; the match to TRBD2 covers 11 bases. The CDR3: CASTGTSGPYNEQFF. In DNA, the CDR3 is TGTGCCAGCACCGGGACTAGCGGACCCTACAATGAGCAGTTCTTC. The whole variable domain, filled in from reference TRBV28 and TRBJ2-1, reads DVKVTQSSRYLVKRTGEKVFLECVQDMDHENMFWYRQDPGLGLRLIYFSYDVKMKEKGDIPEGYSVSREKKERFSLILESASTNQTSMYLCASTGTSGPYNEQFFGPGTRLTVL.